These 18 T cell receptor beta chains were all obtained from the same sample, sequenced in a study of blood T cell repertoires in COVID-19. TCRdb's table, derived via immunoSEQ multiplex PCR, lists solely in-frame clones and lacks some. The data contain around 620,000 clones, around 89% of them seen just once; the ten biggest clones take up over 0.2%. Material: peripheral blood. The receptors were sampled from a woman aged 18-29 years with acute or convalescent COVID-19.

The chain employs TRBV4-3 and TRBJ1-5; the D is unclear. CDR3 length: 16 amino acids. Germline CDR1 and CDR2: LGHNA and YSLEER. Trimming cost V 0 bases and J 3 bases, with 12 bases left between them. The chain's CDR3 is CASSQDSEGDNQPQHF. The CDR3 coding sequence is TGCGCCAGCAGCCAAGATTCAGAGGGAGACAATCAGCCCCAGCATTTT.

The chain links TRBV6-2 or TRBV6-3 to TRBJ1-1; D gene unclear. Germline CDR1 MNHEY, CDR2 SVGEGT. V lost 2 bases and J 9 bases, leaving 10 bases between the germline ends. The CDR3 totals 12 residues. The CDR3 DNA reads as TGTGCCAGCAGTTACCCTCCCCCTCAAGCTTTCTTT. Its translation is CASSYPPPQAFF.

This clone was counted only a few times. This chain links TRBV12-3 or TRBV12-4 with TRBJ2-7; TRBD1 agrees at 9 bases. CDR3 length: 13 amino acids. V shed 3 bases, J shed 4 bases, and the junction held 1 base outside the gene matches. CDR3 coding DNA: TGTGCCAGCAGTTTGGGACAGGGTTACGAGCAGTACTTC. This encodes CASSLGQGYEQYF.

The chain has TRBV5-1 and TRBJ2-3; 10 nucleotides line up with TRBD2. CDR1 and CDR2 from the germline V gene are SGHRS and YFSETQ. This CDR3 region has 19 residues. The V segment lost 1 base and the J segment 1 base; nucleotides outside the gene matches: 12. CDR3 sequence: CASSLPGLATPGGTDTQYF. DNA of the CDR3: TGCGCCAGCAGCTTGCCGGGACTAGCGACCCCCGGGGGCACAGATACGCAGTATTTT.

The V and J genes are TRBV4-2 and TRBJ2-7; TRBD2 matches at 10 bases. Germline V CDR1 and CDR2: LGHNA, YNFKEQ. The V segment lost 3 bases and the J segment 6 bases; nucleotides outside the gene matches: 8. The CDR3 runs 15 residues. The CDR3 nucleotides read TGTGCCAGCAGCCAGGAAGTAGCGGGGGGCGGCGAGCAGTACTTC. It specifies CASSQEVAGGGEQYF.

The V call is TRBV5-4, the J call TRBJ2-3; TRBD2 agrees at 13 bases. The J segment lost 7 bases and the V segment lost 3 bases, leaving 8 bases of the junction unmatched. Per germline, CDR1 SGHNT and CDR2 YYREEE (reference sequence). CDR3 size: 16 residues. In DNA, the CDR3 is TGTGCCAGCAGCTCCGGACTAGCGGGGGCCGGATATACGCAGTATTTT. Translating gives CASSSGLAGAGYTQYF.

Regarding this clone: Sequence at one end of the junction differs from germline and may be a read error. The V gene is TRBV4-1, the J gene TRBJ1-3; D is uncertain. CDR1 is MGHRA and CDR2 is YSYEKL in the germline V gene. There are 14 residues in the CDR3. CDR3 residues: CASRQVGSGNTIYF. The CDR3, as DNA: TGCGCCAGCAGGCAAGTAGGGAGCGGAAACACCATATATTTT.

The chain combines TRBV24-1 with TRBJ2-3; D possibly corresponds to TRBD1 (6 bases). The CDR3 consists of 16 residues. Germline assignment: CDR1 KGHDR and CDR2 SFDVKD. V lost 7 bases and J lost 2, with 18 bases in between. CDR3 amino acids: CATSRNRARATDTQYF. CDR3 bases: TGTGCCACCAGCCGTAACAGGGCGAGGGCCACAGATACGCAGTATTTT.

The sample holds one count of this clone. V usage is TRBV20-1 and J usage is TRBJ1-2; TRBD1 matches 10 bases. CDR3 length equals 11 residues. The ends lost 5 bases at V and 10 bases at J; junction bases unmatched: 4. In germline, CDR1 is DFQATT, CDR2 SNEGSKA (reference sequence). CDR3 sequence (DNA): TGCAGTGCTGGACAGGGGGTAGTCTACACCTTC. Residues: CSAGQGVVYTF.

The J gene is TRBJ1-2, the V gene TRBV15; TRBD1 is a possible D gene (5 bases). V shed 3 bases and J shed 5 bases, with 22 bases lying between them. Germline V CDR1 and CDR2: LNHNV, YYDKDF (reference sequence). The CDR3 covers 17 residues. The CDR3, as DNA: TGTGCCACCAGCAGGGAAGATAGGTTGGGTCAGGGATATGGCTACACCTTC. As protein: CATSREDRLGQGYGYTF.

The chain recombines TRBV4-1 with TRBJ2-7; 10 bases agree with TRBD1. Trimming removed 1 base from V and 0 bases from J; junction bases left unmatched: 6. The germline gives CDR1 MGHRA, CDR2 YSYEKL. CDR3 length: 17 amino acids. The CDR3 DNA sequence: TGCGCCAGCAGCCAAGTCCGGACAGGGGGGAGCTCCTACGAGCAGTACTTC. It specifies CASSQVRTGGSSYEQYF.

The rearrangement links TRBV2 to TRBJ2-7; unclear D gene. The V gene lost 6 bases and the J gene lost 4 bases, with 13 bases spanning the gap. CDR1 and CDR2 from the germline V gene are SNHLY and FYNNEI. There are 13 residues in the CDR3. In nucleotides, the CDR3 is TGTGCCAGCAGCCGACCGGGTGGATACGAGCAGTACTTC. As protein: CASSRPGGYEQYF.

The chain has TRBV7-2 and TRBJ1-6, with D perhaps matching TRBD1 (5 bases). CDR1 and CDR2 (germline): SGHTA, FQGNSA. The CDR3 length is 15 residues. The germline V and J ends were trimmed by 5 bases and 6 bases, with 14 bases remaining between them. The CDR3 sequence: CASSPNRSGNSPLHF. CDR3 nucleotides: TGTGCCAGCAGCCCGAACAGGTCGGGTAATTCACCCCTCCACTTT.

The chain joins TRBV5-6 to TRBJ1-1, with a tentative D call TRBD1 (6 bases). CDR3 length: 15 amino acids. The V gene's germline CDR1 is SGHDT and CDR2 YYEEEE. With 4 bases removed from V and 6 bases from J, the gap between germline ends came to 19 bases. The CDR3 DNA reads as TGTGCCAGCAGCCGATCCCCCAGGGGAGGGTCTGAAGCTTTCTTT. Amino acid sequence: CASSRSPRGGSEAFF.

The rearrangement links TRBV18 to TRBJ1-5; no clear D gene. There are 13 residues in the CDR3. V dropped 6 bases and J dropped 4 bases, with 10 bases sitting between them. Germline CDR1 reads KGHSH; CDR2 reads LQKENI. The CDR3 nucleotides read TGTGCCAGCTCCTCGGACTGGAATCAGCCCCAGCATTTT. Its translation: CASSSDWNQPQHF.

The chain has TRBV2 and TRBJ1-1; no clear D gene. The V end was cut by 2 bases, the J end by 3 bases, with 4 bases between. The CDR3 totals 12 residues. Germline-derived CDR1 and CDR2 are SNHLY and FYNNEI. The CDR3 region has the DNA TGTGCCAGCAGTGAAAGCGACACTGAAGCTTTCTTT. Amino acids: CASSESDTEAFF.

The V and J genes are TRBV29-1 and TRBJ2-5; 7 bases fit TRBD1. In germline, CDR1 is SQVTM, CDR2 ANQGSEA. This CDR3 has 14 residues. V dropped 7 bases and J dropped 2; count of bases not matched to a gene: 10. CDR3 sequence reads: CSAEGGRGQETQYF. In nucleotides, the CDR3 is TGCAGCGCCGAGGGTGGCAGGGGGCAAGAGACCCAGTACTTC.

The chain is built from TRBV11-2 and TRBJ2-4, with D maybe TRBD2 (5 bases). The CDR3 is 12 amino acids. V lost 4 bases and J lost 10, with 11 bases in between. Germline CDR1 SGHAT, CDR2 FQNNGV. CDR3 residues: CASSYGEGIQYF. In DNA form, the CDR3 reads TGTGCCAGCAGCTACGGCGAGGGAATTCAGTACTTC.